What follows are 12 T cell receptor beta chains derived from one specimen sequenced in a study of blood T cell repertoires in COVID-19. TCRdb's table, derived via immunoSEQ multiplex PCR, lists solely in-frame clones and lacks some. The table records around 130,000 clones, more than 75% of them present only once. The sample taken for sequencing was peripheral blood. The receptors derive from a human donor in a cohort sampled during active COVID-19.

The gene calls are TRBV12-2 and TRBJ2-4; TRBD2, the table's D call, was not compared with the DNA. TRBV12-2 is noted as a pseudogene. The CDR3 is 22 amino acids. CDR3 sequence (DNA): TGTGCAAGTCGCTTACAGGTGTCGGGAGGGCAACTCCCTCTCCTAGCCAAAAACATTCAGTACTTC. Amino acids: CASRLQVSGGQLPLLAKNIQYF.

The chain recombines TRBV6-5 with TRBJ2-2, with TRBD1 as a possible D gene (6 bases). Trimming removed 4 bases from V and 0 bases from J, with 12 bases in between. From germline, CDR1 is MNHEY and CDR2 SVGAGI. This CDR3 has 16 residues. CDR3 in DNA: TGTGCCAGCAGTTGGTCACAGGGAGCGAACACCGGGGAGCTGTTTTTT. This gives the protein CASSWSQGANTGELFF.

This chain connects TRBV7-8 to TRBJ2-7; TRBD2 might be the D (6 bases). Germline V lookup: CDR1 SGHVS, CDR2 FQNEAQ. The CDR3 extends over 13 amino acids. V was clipped by 5 bases and J by 1 base, with 9 bases between them. CDR3 in amino acids: CASSRDSSYEQYF. Written as DNA, the CDR3 is TGTGCCAGCAGCCGGGACTCATCCTACGAGCAGTACTTC.

In this sample, this clone turned up once. The V call is TRBV7-2, the J call TRBJ2-5; TRBD2 is a possible D gene (5 bases). This CDR3 is built from 16 residues. V shed 5 bases and J shed 4 bases, with 20 bases lying between them. Germline values: CDR1 SGHTA, CDR2 FQGNSA. CDR3: CASSPLGAGMGETQYF. The CDR3 region has the DNA TGTGCCAGCAGCCCCCTTGGCGCGGGTATGGGAGAGACCCAGTACTTC.

CDR3 amino acids: CASRGGRQETQYF. The CDR3 region has the DNA TGTGCCAGCAGAGGAGGCCGCCAAGAGACCCAGTACTTC. This sequence joins TRBV11-2 and TRBJ2-5; a weak D match, TRBD2 (5 bases). Germline values: CDR1 SGHAT, CDR2 FQNNGV. Trimming pared 6 bases from V and 1 base from J, leaving 9 bases between. CDR3 length: 13 residues. The entire variable domain, with the rest obtained from reference TRBV11-2 and TRBJ2-5, is as follows: EAGVAQSPRYKIIEKRQSVAFWCNPISGHATLYWYQQILGQGPKLLIQFQNNGVVDDSQLPKDRFSAERLKGVDSTLKIQPAKLEDSAVYLCASRGGRQETQYFGPGTRLLVL.

This clone was observed a single time. The chain joins TRBV18 to TRBJ2-1, with TRBD2 matching over 9 bases. Germline V lookup: CDR1 KGHSH, CDR2 LQKENI. There are 16 residues in the CDR3. The trim removed 4 bases at V and 4 bases at J, leaving 8 bases unmatched. The CDR3 bases are TGTGCCAGCTCACTCTCGAGCGGGGGGTTTTACAATGAGCAGTTCTTC. It specifies CASSLSSGGFYNEQFF.

The CDR3 reads CASRARGVYGYTF. The CDR3 coding sequence is TGTGCCAGCAGGGCGCGGGGCGTCTATGGCTACACCTTC. The chain combines TRBV7-2 with TRBJ1-2; a possible D gene is TRBD1 (5 bases). The V end was cut by 6 bases, the J end by 4 bases, with 12 bases between. The germline gives CDR1 SGHTA, CDR2 FQGNSA. The length of the CDR3 is 13 residues.

The J gene is TRBJ1-5, the V gene TRBV28; D not resolved. Between the trimmed V and J ends, which lost 2 bases and 2 bases, there was a span of 10 bases. The CDR3 runs to 15 residues. Germline lookup yields CDR1 MDHEN and CDR2 SYDVKM. The CDR3 sequence: CASSLRNGGNQPQHF. The CDR3, as DNA: TGTGCCAGCAGTTTAAGAAACGGGGGCAATCAGCCCCAGCATTTT.

The chain joins TRBV19 to TRBJ1-5; 10 nucleotides match TRBD1. This CDR3 is built from 15 residues. J lost 4 bases, V lost 4 bases, and 4 bases had no gene match. The V gene's germline CDR1 is LNHDA and CDR2 SQIVND (reference sequence). CDR3 nucleotides: TGTGCCAGTAGTACACGGGACAGGGGTAATCAGCCCCAGCATTTT. As protein: CASSTRDRGNQPQHF. The full variable domain, with the rest looked up from reference TRBV19 and TRBJ1-5, is DGGITQSPKYLFRKEGQNVTLSCEQNLNHDAMYWYRQDPGQGLRLIYYSQIVNDFQKGDIAEGYSVSREKKESFPLTVTSAQKNPTAFYLCASSTRDRGNQPQHFGDGTRLSIL.

The chain couples TRBV4-1 to TRBJ1-6, with no clear D. CDR1 MGHRA and CDR2 YSYEKL come from the germline V gene. Trimming removed 4 bases at V and 7 bases at J, with 20 bases between. The CDR3 spans 17 residues. The CDR3 bases are TGCGCCAGCAGCCCCACCGACGGGTGGTCCCTCAATTCACCCCTCCACTTT. The encoded protein is CASSPTDGWSLNSPLHF.

With respect to this clone: At one boundary the junction diverges from the germline segment, which might be a read error. V and J are TRBV6-1 and TRBJ2-7, with TRBD2 as a possible D gene (6 bases). The CDR3 sequence is 17 residues long. The germline V gene encodes CDR1 MNHNS and CDR2 SASEGT. CDR3 loop: CASSEDRQWGVAYEQYF. CDR3 DNA sequence: TGTGCCAGCAGCGAAGACCGGCAATGGGGGGTTGCCTACGAGCAGTACTTC.

The chain carries TRBV7-3 and TRBJ2-5, with D perhaps matching TRBD1 (5 bases). V was trimmed by 4 bases and J by 4 bases, leaving 16 bases between them. CDR3 length: 15 amino acids. Germline V lookup: CDR1 SGHTA, CDR2 FQGTGA. The CDR3 loop is CASSSLSFQGETQYF. Here the CDR3 DNA reads TGTGCCAGCAGCTCACTCTCATTTCAGGGAGAGACCCAGTACTTC.